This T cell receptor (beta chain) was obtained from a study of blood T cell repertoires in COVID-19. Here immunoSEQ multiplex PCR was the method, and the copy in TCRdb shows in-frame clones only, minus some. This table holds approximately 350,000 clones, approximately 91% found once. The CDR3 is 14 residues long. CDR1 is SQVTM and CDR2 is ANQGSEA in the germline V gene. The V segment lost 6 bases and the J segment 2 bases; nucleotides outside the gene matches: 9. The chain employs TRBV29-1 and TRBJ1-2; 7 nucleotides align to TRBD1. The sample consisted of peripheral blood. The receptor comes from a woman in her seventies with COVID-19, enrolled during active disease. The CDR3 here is CSVVKGAENYGYTF. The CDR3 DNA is TGCAGCGTCGTTAAGGGGGCGGAAAACTATGGCTACACCTTC. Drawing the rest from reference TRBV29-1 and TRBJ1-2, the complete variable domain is SAVISQKPSRDICQRGTSLTIQCQVDSQVTMMFWYRQQPGQSLTLIATANQGSEATYESGFVIDKFPISRPNLTFSTLTVSNMSPEDSSIYLCSVVKGAENYGYTFGSGTRLTVV.